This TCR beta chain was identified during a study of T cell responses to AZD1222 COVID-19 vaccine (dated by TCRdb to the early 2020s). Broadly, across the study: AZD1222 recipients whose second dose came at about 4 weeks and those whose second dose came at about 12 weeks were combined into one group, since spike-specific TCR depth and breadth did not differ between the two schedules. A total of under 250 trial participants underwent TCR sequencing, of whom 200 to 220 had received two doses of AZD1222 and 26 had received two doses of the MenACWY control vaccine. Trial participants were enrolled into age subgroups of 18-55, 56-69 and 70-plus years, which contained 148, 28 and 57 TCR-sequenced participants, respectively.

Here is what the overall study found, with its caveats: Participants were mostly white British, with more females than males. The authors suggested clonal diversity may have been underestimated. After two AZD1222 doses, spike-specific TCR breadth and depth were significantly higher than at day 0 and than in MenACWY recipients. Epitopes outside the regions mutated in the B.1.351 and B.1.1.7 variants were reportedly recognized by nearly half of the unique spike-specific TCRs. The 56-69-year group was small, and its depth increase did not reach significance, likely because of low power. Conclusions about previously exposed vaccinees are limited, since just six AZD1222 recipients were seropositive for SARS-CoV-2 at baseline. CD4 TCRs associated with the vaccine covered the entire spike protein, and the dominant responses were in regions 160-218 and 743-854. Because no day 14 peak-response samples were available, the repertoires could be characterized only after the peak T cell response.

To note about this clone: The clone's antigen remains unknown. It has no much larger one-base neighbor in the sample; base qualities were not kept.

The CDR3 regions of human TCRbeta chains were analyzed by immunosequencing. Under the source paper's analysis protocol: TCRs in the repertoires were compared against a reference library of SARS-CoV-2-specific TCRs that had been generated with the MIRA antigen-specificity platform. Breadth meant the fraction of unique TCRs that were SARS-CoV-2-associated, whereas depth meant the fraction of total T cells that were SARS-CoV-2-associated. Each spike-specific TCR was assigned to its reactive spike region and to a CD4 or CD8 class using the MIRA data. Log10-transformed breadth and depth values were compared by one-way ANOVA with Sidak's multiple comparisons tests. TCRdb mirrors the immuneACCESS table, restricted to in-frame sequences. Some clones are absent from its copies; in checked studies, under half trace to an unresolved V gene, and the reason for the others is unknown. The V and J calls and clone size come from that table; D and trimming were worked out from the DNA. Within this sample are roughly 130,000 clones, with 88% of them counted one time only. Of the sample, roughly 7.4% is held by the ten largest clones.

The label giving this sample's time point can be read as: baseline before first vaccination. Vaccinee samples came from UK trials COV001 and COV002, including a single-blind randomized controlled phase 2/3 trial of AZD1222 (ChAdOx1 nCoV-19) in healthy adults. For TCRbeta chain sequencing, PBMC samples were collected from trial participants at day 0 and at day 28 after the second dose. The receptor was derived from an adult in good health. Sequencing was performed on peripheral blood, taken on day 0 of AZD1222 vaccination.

The DNA sequence is as follows: TGTGCCAGCAGCTTCGGACAGGGTGTCGATACGCAGTATTTT. Its coded protein is CASSFGQGVDTQYF. The rearranged chain carries TRBV11-2 and TRBJ2-3; 8 bases in the middle match TRBD1. The germline V gene provides CDR1 SGHAT and CDR2 FQNNGV. From the cysteine up to the phenylalanine, the CDR3 has a length of 14 residues. The kept DNA is CDR3 alone, 42 bases in frame from the first base. The germline V end is reduced by 3 bases and the J end by 6 bases; junction bases left unmatched: 5. The entire variable domain, with the stretches around the CDR3 drawn from the reference TRBV11-2 and TRBJ2-3 proteins, is EAGVAQSPRYKIIEKRQSVAFWCNPISGHATLYWYQQILGQGPKLLIQFQNNGVVDDSQLPKDRFSAERLKGVDSTLKIQPAKLEDSAVYLCASSFGQGVDTQYFGPGTRLTVL.